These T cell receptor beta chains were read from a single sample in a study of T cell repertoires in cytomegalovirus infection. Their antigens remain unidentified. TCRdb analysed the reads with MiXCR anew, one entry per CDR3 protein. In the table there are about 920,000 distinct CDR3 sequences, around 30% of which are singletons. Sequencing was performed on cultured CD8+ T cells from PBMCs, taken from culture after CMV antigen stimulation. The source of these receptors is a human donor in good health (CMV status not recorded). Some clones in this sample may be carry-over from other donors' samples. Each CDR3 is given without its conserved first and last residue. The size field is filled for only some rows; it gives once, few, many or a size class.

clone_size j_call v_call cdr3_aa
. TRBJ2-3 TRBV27 ASSPPFHTRTDTQY
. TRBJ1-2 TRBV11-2 ASRNISGSNYGYT
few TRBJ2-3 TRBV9 ASSVGQRGGRSTDTQY
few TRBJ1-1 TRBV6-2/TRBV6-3 ASIPLPGQGMNTEAF
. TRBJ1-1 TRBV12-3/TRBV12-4 ASSTSNTEAF
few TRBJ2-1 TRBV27 ASTLREGRYNEQF
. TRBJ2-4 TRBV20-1 SARHSGTPGDIQY
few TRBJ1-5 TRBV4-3 ASSPSREDGTKPQH
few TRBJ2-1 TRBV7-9 ASSLRTSGIYNEQF
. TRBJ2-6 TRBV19 ASTGQGFSGANVLT
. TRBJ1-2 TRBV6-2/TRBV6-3 ASSYVGQLLLYGYT
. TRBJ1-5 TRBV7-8 ASSGTDGDQPQH
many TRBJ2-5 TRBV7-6 ASSSRDGGRETQY
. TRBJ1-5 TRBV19 ASSMDSNSNQPQH
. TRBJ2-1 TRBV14 ASSHMTGGTYNEQF
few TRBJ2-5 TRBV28 ASSPSLGFGETQY
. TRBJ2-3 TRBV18 ASSPGEVADTQY
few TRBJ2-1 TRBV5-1 ASVGGVPYNEQF
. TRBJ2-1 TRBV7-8 ASSMGETPNEQF
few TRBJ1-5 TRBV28 ASSGRRGFQPQH
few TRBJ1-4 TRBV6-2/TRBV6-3 ASSDRGATNEKLF
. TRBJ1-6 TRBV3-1 ASSLRFGQGYNSPLH
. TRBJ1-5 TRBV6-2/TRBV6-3 ASSYEDILNQPQH
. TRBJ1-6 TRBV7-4 ASSLVTGDSPLH
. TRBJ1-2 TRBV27 ASSFSTETYGYT
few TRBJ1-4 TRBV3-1 ASSRILSMSRSEKLF
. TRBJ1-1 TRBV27 ASSALDSTGLNTEAF
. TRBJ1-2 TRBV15 ATSRDRSITGAARRSGYT
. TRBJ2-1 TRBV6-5 ASSYSGLAPYNEQF
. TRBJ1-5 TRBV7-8 ASSSFGTDARQGPQH
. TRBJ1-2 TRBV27 ASSFPNGYGYT
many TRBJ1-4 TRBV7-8 ASSISGYGEKLF
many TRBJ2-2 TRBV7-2 ASSLGGNRATGELF
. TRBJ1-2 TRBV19 ASSASAGVYGYT
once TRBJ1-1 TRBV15 ATSRVQGASTEAF
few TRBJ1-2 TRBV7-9 ASRGGNSGYT
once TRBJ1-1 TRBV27 ASSLLRSMNTEAF
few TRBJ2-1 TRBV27 ASSLGDSLRDEQF
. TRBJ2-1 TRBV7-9 ASPGQGHYNEQF
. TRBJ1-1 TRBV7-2 ASNLGPDREYLIEAF
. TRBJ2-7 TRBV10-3 AISQSEIYEQY
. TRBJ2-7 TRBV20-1 SASSPELSYEQY
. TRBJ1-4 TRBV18 ASSPEGTEKLF
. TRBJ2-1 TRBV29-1 SVDRGPEQF
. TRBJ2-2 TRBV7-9 ASSLVRQTTGELF
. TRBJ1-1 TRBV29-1 SVEGQGNTEAF
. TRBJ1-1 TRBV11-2 ASSTRQGVTEAF
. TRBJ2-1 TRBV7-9 ASSLPQREQF
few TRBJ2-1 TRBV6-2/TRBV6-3 ASSYSPHEQF
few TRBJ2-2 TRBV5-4 ASSLEDRANTGELF
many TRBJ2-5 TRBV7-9 ASLGQGVIETQY
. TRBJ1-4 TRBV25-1 ASSVWLGQGGLTNEKLF
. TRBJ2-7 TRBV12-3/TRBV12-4 ASSSLERSYEQY
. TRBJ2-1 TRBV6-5 ASGTGGYNEQF
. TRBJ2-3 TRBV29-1 SVEDLVGRSTDTQY